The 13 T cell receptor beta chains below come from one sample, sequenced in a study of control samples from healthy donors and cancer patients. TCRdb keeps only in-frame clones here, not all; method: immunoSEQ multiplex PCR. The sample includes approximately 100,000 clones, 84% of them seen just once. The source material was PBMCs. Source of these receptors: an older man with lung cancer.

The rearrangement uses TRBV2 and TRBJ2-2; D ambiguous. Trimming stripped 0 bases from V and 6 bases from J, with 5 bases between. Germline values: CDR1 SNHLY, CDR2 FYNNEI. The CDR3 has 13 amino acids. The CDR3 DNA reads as TGTGCCAGCAGTGAAGCGCACGCCGGGGAGCTGTTTTTT. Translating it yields CASSEAHAGELFF.

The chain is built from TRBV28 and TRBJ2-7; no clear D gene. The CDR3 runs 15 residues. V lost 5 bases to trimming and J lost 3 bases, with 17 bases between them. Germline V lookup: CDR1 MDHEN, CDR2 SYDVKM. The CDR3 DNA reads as TGTGCCAGCAGTCAAGGGTTGGTTGTAGGCTACGAGCAGTACTTC. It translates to CASSQGLVVGYEQYF.

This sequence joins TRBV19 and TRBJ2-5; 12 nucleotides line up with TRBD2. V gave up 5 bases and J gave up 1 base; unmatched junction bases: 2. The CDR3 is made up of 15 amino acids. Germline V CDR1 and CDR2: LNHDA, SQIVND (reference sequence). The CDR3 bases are TGTGCCAGTAGTCGGACTAGCGGGGTCCAAGAGACCCAGTACTTC. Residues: CASSRTSGVQETQYF. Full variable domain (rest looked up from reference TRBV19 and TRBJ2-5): DGGITQSPKYLFRKEGQNVTLSCEQNLNHDAMYWYRQDPGQGLRLIYYSQIVNDFQKGDIAEGYSVSREKKESFPLTVTSAQKNPTAFYLCASSRTSGVQETQYFGPGTRLLVL.

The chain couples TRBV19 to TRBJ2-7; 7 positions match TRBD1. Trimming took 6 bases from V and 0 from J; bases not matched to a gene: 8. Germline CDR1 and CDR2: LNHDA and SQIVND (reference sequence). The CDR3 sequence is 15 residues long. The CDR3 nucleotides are TGTGCCAGTAGAGCCGGGACAGAGAGCTCCTACGAGCAGTACTTC. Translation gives CASRAGTESSYEQYF.

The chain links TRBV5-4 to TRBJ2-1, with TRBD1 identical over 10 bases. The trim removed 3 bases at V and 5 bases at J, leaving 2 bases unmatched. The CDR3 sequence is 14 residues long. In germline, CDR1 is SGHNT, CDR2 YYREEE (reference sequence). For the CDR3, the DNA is TGTGCCAGCAGCTGGGGACAGGGGAACAATGAGCAGTTCTTC. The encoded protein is CASSWGQGNNEQFF.

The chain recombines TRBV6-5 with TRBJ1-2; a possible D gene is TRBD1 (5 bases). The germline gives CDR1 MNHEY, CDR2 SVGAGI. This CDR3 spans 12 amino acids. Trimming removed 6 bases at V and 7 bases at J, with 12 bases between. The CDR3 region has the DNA TGTGCCAGCAGCAATGGGGGGGGTGGCTACACCTTC. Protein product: CASSNGGGGYTF.

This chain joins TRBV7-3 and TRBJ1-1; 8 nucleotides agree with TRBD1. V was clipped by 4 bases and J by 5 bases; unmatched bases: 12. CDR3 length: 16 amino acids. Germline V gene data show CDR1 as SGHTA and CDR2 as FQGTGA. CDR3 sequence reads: CASSSLDRVLSTEAFF. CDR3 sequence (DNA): TGTGCCAGCAGCTCCCTGGACAGGGTTCTGAGTACTGAAGCTTTCTTT.

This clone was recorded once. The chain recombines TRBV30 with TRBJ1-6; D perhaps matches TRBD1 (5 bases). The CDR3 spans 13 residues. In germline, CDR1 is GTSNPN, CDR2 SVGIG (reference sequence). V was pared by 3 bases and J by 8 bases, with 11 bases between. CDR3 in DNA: TGTGCCTGGAGCCGGGACTGGTATTCACCCCTCCACTTT. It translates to CAWSRDWYSPLHF.

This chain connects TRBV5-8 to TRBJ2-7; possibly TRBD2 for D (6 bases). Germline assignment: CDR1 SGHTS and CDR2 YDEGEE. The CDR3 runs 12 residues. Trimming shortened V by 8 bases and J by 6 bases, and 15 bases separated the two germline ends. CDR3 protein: CARGGLLGEQYF. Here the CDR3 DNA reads TGTGCCAGGGGAGGCCTCTTGGGCGAGCAGTACTTC.

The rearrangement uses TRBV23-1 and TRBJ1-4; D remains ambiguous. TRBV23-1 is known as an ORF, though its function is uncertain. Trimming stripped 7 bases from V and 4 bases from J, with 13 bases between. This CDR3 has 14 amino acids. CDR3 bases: TGCGCCAGCATATTAGGGCGGAGTAATGAAAAACTGTTTTTT. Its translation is CASILGRSNEKLFF.

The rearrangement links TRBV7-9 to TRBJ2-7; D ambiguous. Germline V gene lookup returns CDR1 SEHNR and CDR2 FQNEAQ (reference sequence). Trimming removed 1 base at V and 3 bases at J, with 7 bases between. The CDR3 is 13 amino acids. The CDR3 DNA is TGTGCCAGCAGCTTAGTCTGGAGCTACGAGCAGTACTTC. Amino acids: CASSLVWSYEQYF.

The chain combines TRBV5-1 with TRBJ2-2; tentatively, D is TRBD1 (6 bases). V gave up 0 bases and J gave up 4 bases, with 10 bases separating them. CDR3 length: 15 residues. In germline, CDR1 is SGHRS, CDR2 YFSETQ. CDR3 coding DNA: TGCGCCAGCAGCTTGGATCCCAGGGGCACCGGGGAGCTGTTTTTT. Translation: CASSLDPRGTGELFF.

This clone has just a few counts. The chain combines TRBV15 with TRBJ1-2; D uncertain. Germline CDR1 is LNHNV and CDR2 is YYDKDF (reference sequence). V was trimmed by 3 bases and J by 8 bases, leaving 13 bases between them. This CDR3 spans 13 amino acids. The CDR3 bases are TGTGCCACCAGCAGTCTTGACCCGGGAGGCTACACCTTC. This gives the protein CATSSLDPGGYTF.